Each of the 32 T cell receptor beta chains below was sequenced from the same sample in a study of blood T cell repertoires in COVID-19. Sequencing was performed with immunoSEQ multiplex PCR; in TCRdb, only in-frame clones are kept and a portion is missing. Seen here are about 200,000 clones, 70% to 90% observed once, and the top ten hold around 5%. Sequencing was carried out using peripheral blood. Receptors originate from a woman aged 80 or older with acute or convalescent COVID-19.

The rearrangement joins TRBV10-3 to TRBJ2-2; TRBD1 agrees at 10 bases. Germline CDR1 and CDR2: ENHRY and SYGVKD. The CDR3 is 18 amino acids. V was pared by 4 bases and J by 1 base, with 9 bases of the junction left unmatched. The DNA for the CDR3 is TGTGCCATCAGTGGCCGGAGGGACAGGGGCCTGAACACCGGGGAGCTGTTTTTT. This translates into CAISGRRDRGLNTGELFF.

V gene TRBV5-1 combines with J gene TRBJ2-3; D is undetermined. Between the trimmed V and J ends, which lost 0 bases and 3 bases, there was a span of 8 bases. Germline V CDR1 and CDR2: SGHRS, YFSETQ. This CDR3 region has 14 residues. The CDR3 nucleotides are TGCGCCAGCAGCTTGGTTGTAGAGACAGATACGCAGTATTTT. Encoded protein: CASSLVVETDTQYF.

In this sample, this clone turned up a few times. This sequence joins TRBV11-3 and TRBJ1-1, with 8 nucleotides matching TRBD1. The V and J ends lost 5 bases and 4 bases, in that order; junction bases with no gene match: 6. CDR3 length equals 14 residues. Germline lookup yields CDR1 SGHNT and CDR2 YENEEA. The CDR3 nucleotides are TGTGCCAGCAGCAAGCGGACAGGGAGCACTGAAGCTTTCTTT. Its protein is CASSKRTGSTEAFF.

The chain joins TRBV28 to TRBJ2-2; 10 bases line up with TRBD2. The V gene end was trimmed by 6 bases and the J gene end by 6 bases; junction bases not matched to a gene: 10. The CDR3 is made up of 16 amino acids. Per germline, CDR1 MDHEN and CDR2 SYDVKM. CDR3: CASREAGGFQAGELFF. The CDR3 DNA reads TGTGCCAGCAGGGAAGCGGGAGGGTTTCAGGCCGGGGAGCTGTTTTTT.

CDR3 sequence: CASSYLPRDTEAFF. CDR3 sequence (DNA): TGTGCCAGCAGCTACTTACCCCGGGACACTGAAGCTTTCTTT. The V gene is TRBV7-3, the J gene TRBJ1-1; D gene uncertain. The CDR3 contains 14 residues. Germline V CDR1 and CDR2: SGHTA, FQGTGA. Trimming took off 4 bases at V and 3 bases at J, with 12 bases between the two ends. Full variable domain (outside the CDR3, taken from reference TRBV7-3 and TRBJ1-1): GAGVSQTPSNKVTEKGKYVELRCDPISGHTALYWYRQSLGQGPEFLIYFQGTGAADDSGLPNDRFFAVRPEGSVSTLKIQRTERGDSAVYLCASSYLPRDTEAFFGQGTRLTVV.

Only a few counts were recorded for this clone. V is TRBV18 and J is TRBJ1-2, with 9 positions matching TRBD1. Germline CDR1 reads KGHSH; CDR2 reads LQKENI. The CDR3 is made up of 18 amino acids. Trimming took 1 base from V and 4 from J; bases not matched to a gene: 13. Here the CDR3 reads CASSPLGTGTGKTYGYTF. Here the CDR3 DNA reads TGTGCCAGCTCACCACTGGGAACCGGGACAGGGAAAACCTATGGCTACACCTTC.

DNA for the CDR3: TGTGCCAGTAGAAGTTGGGGCGCCGTCTACGAGCAGTACTTC. Its translation is CASRSWGAVYEQYF. V and J are TRBV27 and TRBJ2-7; tentatively, D is TRBD1 (5 bases). Germline loops: CDR1 MNHEY, CDR2 SMNVEV (reference sequence). V lost 9 bases, J lost 3 bases, and 18 bases lay in between. This CDR3 comprises 14 residues.

This clone has more than one count but fewer than ten. This CDR3 is CARSLVPGEPEAFF. The CDR3 DNA is TGTGCCAGAAGCTTGGTACCAGGGGAACCCGAAGCTTTCTTT. The gene calls are TRBV5-3 and TRBJ1-1; a possible D gene is TRBD1 (6 bases). TRBV5-3 is an ORF, with its function uncertain. The CDR3 covers 14 residues. Trimming pared 0 bases from V and 8 bases from J, leaving 14 bases between.

The chain has TRBV6-5 and TRBJ1-6; D is undetermined. Trimming pared 2 bases from V and 7 bases from J, leaving 9 bases between. The germline CDR1 and CDR2 sequences are MNHEY and SVGAGI. CDR3 length: 14 residues. The CDR3 loop is CASSYLGENSPLHF. For the CDR3, the DNA is TGTGCCAGCAGTTACCTCGGAGAAAATTCACCCCTCCACTTT.

CDR3 DNA: TGTGCCAGTAGACAATTCCCGGGACAGGGGAACACTGAAGCTTTCTTT. Protein sequence: CASRQFPGQGNTEAFF. V and J are TRBV19 and TRBJ1-1; 9 nucleotides match TRBD1. The CDR3 is 16 amino acids. Germline CDR1 LNHDA, CDR2 SQIVND (reference sequence). J was trimmed by 1 base and V by 6 bases; bases with no gene match: 9. The variable domain in full, with the rest retrieved from reference TRBV19 and TRBJ1-1, is DGGITQSPKYLFRKEGQNVTLSCEQNLNHDAMYWYRQDPGQGLRLIYYSQIVNDFQKGDIAEGYSVSREKKESFPLTVTSAQKNPTAFYLCASRQFPGQGNTEAFFGQGTRLTVV.

The chain recombines TRBV3-1 (or the pseudogene TRBV3-2) with TRBJ2-5; D gene uncertain. Germline CDR1 reads LGHDT; CDR2 reads YNNKEL (reference sequence). V dropped 2 bases and J dropped 2 bases, with 15 bases sitting between them. The CDR3 contains 16 residues. In DNA form, the CDR3 reads TGTGCCAGCAGCCAACTCTTTACAGTCCCTCAAGAGACCCAGTACTTC. This encodes CASSQLFTVPQETQYF.

V gene TRBV12-3 or TRBV12-4 combines with J gene TRBJ2-7; D gene ambiguous. CDR3 length: 13 residues. V lost 3 bases and J 2 bases, leaving 8 bases between the germline ends. CDR3 loop: CASSFGGAYEQYF. CDR3 DNA: TGTGCCAGCAGTTTTGGCGGTGCCTACGAGCAGTACTTC.

This chain joins TRBV19 and TRBJ2-5, with D possibly being TRBD1 (6 bases). The V end lost 7 bases, the J end lost 5 bases, and 17 bases lay between the germline ends. CDR3 length equals 14 residues. Germline-derived CDR1 and CDR2 are LNHDA and SQIVND (reference sequence). Here the CDR3 DNA reads TGTGCCAGTACCCCTCCAGGGGACGGGGAGACCCAGTACTTC. Its protein is CASTPPGDGETQYF.

A few counts support this clone. This chain uses TRBV5-1 with TRBJ1-1, with 8 bases lining up with TRBD1. CDR3 size: 16 residues. Unmatched junction bases numbered 8, after V lost 3 bases and J lost 1 base. Germline CDR1 SGHRS, CDR2 YFSETQ. CDR3 nucleotides: TGCGCCAGCAGCTCCCCCGGACAGGGTTGGAACACTGAAGCTTTCTTT. This encodes CASSSPGQGWNTEAFF. The full variable domain, in which reference TRBV5-1 and TRBJ1-1 provide the parts outside the CDR3, is KAGVTQTPRYLIKTRGQQVTLSCSPISGHRSVSWYQQTPGQGLQFLFEYFSETQRNKGNFPGRFSGRQFSNSRSEMNVSTLELGDSALYLCASSSPGQGWNTEAFFGQGTRLTVV.

The chain links TRBV7-2 to TRBJ2-3; 12 nucleotides line up with TRBD2. The CDR3 is made up of 19 amino acids. Germline values: CDR1 SGHTA, CDR2 FQGNSA. V gave up 6 bases and J gave up 4 bases; unmatched junction bases: 17. CDR3 sequence reads: CASRPKGGASGRDSDTQYF. The CDR3 DNA follows: TGTGCCAGCAGGCCCAAGGGTGGGGCTAGCGGGAGGGACTCAGATACGCAGTATTTT.

Comment on this clone: Other DNA sequences in the same sample also yield this CDR3. This chain joins TRBV6-4 and TRBJ1-1; D uncertain. V gave up 6 bases and J gave up 2 bases, with 10 bases separating them. The CDR3 covers 13 residues. Per the germline V gene, CDR1 is MRHNA and CDR2 is SNTAGT. The CDR3 protein is CASSRELNTEAFF. As DNA, the CDR3 is TGTGCCAGCAGCCGGGAACTCAACACTGAAGCTTTCTTT.

V gene TRBV29-1 combines with J gene TRBJ2-1, with TRBD2 matching over 12 bases. The length of the CDR3 is 14 residues. V lost 6 bases, J lost 8 bases, and 8 bases stayed unmatched. The germline V gene encodes CDR1 SQVTM and CDR2 ANQGSEA. CDR3 in amino acids: CSVKPTSGSHEQFF. The CDR3 DNA follows: TGCAGCGTCAAACCGACTAGCGGGAGTCATGAGCAGTTCTTC.

CDR3 in DNA: TGTGCCTGGAGTAATACGGTCAAAACTGAGCAGTTCTTC. Its protein is CAWSNTVKTEQFF. The chain recombines TRBV30 with TRBJ2-1; no clear D gene. V was clipped by 2 bases and J by 9 bases, with 14 bases between them. CDR3 length: 13 residues. The germline V gene has CDR1 GTSNPN and CDR2 SVGIG (reference sequence).

This clone was counted once. The chain combines TRBV4-1 with TRBJ1-5; perhaps TRBD1 as D (6 bases). The CDR3 extends over 13 amino acids. Looked up from germline, CDR1 is MGHRA and CDR2 is YSYEKL. V was pared by 0 bases and J by 9 bases, with 9 bases between. This chain's CDR3 is CASSQDGGLPQHF. The CDR3 DNA is TGCGCCAGCAGCCAAGATGGGGGCTTGCCCCAGCATTTT.

J is TRBJ2-3 and V is TRBV25-1; possibly TRBD1 for D (6 bases). CDR3 length equals 15 residues. Trimming removed 1 base from V and 4 bases from J, with 12 bases in between. Per germline, CDR1 MGHDK and CDR2 SYGVNS. CDR3 protein: CASSELGAGADTQYF. The CDR3 region has the DNA TGTGCCAGCAGTGAATTAGGGGCAGGGGCAGATACGCAGTATTTT.

The chain employs TRBV9 and TRBJ1-2; no clear D. Germline values: CDR1 SGDLS, CDR2 YYNGEE. Trimming cost V 0 bases and J 4 bases, with 10 bases left between them. This CDR3 contains 14 residues. DNA of the CDR3: TGTGCCAGCAGCGTAGAACAGACACCCTATGGCTACACCTTC. Its translation: CASSVEQTPYGYTF. Complete variable domain (other parts from reference TRBV9 and TRBJ1-2): DSGVTQTPKHLITATGQRVTLRCSPRSGDLSVYWYQQSLDQGLQFLIQYYNGEERAKGNILERFSAQQFPDLHSELNLSSLELGDSALYFCASSVEQTPYGYTFGSGTRLTVV.

The rearrangement links TRBV11-3 to TRBJ2-7; TRBD1 agrees at 8 bases. The germline gives CDR1 SGHNT, CDR2 YENEEA. CDR3 size: 15 residues. Unmatched junction bases numbered 11, after V lost 5 bases and J lost 5 bases. CDR3 bases: TGTGCCAGCAGCCCGAGGAACAGGGGGAACCACGAGCAGTACTTC. It is translated as CASSPRNRGNHEQYF.

The chain couples TRBV29-1 to TRBJ2-1, with D maybe TRBD2 (6 bases). V was shortened by 4 bases and J by 4 bases, with 14 bases between the two germline ends. CDR3 length: 14 amino acids. Germline loops: CDR1 SQVTM, CDR2 ANQGSEA. CDR3 loop: CSVAGRGNYNEQFF. In DNA, the CDR3 is TGCAGCGTTGCGGGACGGGGGAATTACAATGAGCAGTTCTTC.

The chain employs TRBV5-1 and TRBJ2-5, with 7 bases lining up with TRBD1. V shed 4 bases, J shed 2 bases, and the junction held 5 bases outside the gene matches. Germline V gene lookup returns CDR1 SGHRS and CDR2 YFSETQ. The CDR3 consists of 14 residues. CDR3 bases: TGCGCCAGCAGCATGGGACAGCTTCAAGAGACCCAGTACTTC. It translates to CASSMGQLQETQYF.

CDR3 sequence (DNA): TGTGCCAGCAGTTTAAGGGGGTTGGGGAACACTGAAGCTTTCTTT. Its protein product is CASSLRGLGNTEAFF. This chain uses TRBV27 with TRBJ1-1, with D possibly TRBD1 on 6 matching bases. Trimming shortened V by 2 bases and J by 1 base, and 11 bases separated the two germline ends. The CDR3 is 15 residues long. Germline CDR1 MNHEY, CDR2 SMNVEV (reference sequence).

The V gene is TRBV5-4, the J gene TRBJ2-7, with D possibly matching TRBD1 (6 bases). This CDR3 is 15 amino acids long. V was trimmed by 1 base and J by 5 bases, leaving 16 bases between them. Germline CDR1 SGHNT, CDR2 YYREEE (reference sequence). The chain's CDR3 is CASSLLPGVFNEQYF. Here the CDR3 DNA reads TGTGCCAGCAGCTTGCTTCCAGGGGTGTTCAACGAGCAGTACTTC.

V gene TRBV28 combines with J gene TRBJ1-3; tentatively, D is TRBD1 (5 bases). The CDR3 spans 15 residues. V was shortened by 5 bases and J by 8 bases, with 19 bases between the two germline ends. Germline V CDR1 and CDR2: MDHEN, SYDVKM. In nucleotides, the CDR3 is TGTGCCAGCAGTCCCCGTGGAGGGGCTGCGCACACCATATATTTT. It translates to CASSPRGGAAHTIYF.

Only one count was recorded for this clone. V gene TRBV30 combines with J gene TRBJ1-2; no reliable D call. Germline CDR1 and CDR2: GTSNPN and SVGIG (reference sequence). The CDR3 is 14 amino acids. Trimming removed 2 bases at V and 7 bases at J, with 17 bases between. The CDR3 DNA follows: TGTGCCTGGAGTTTTGACTCTGCTTTGGTTGGCTACACCTTC. Protein sequence: CAWSFDSALVGYTF.

V and J are TRBV10-3 and TRBJ2-1; 8 bases fit TRBD1. Unmatched junction bases numbered 8, after V lost 2 bases and J lost 5 bases. Germline V CDR1 and CDR2: ENHRY, SYGVKD. This CDR3 has 16 residues. CDR3 sequence reads: CAISERTGSLHNEQFF. The CDR3 nucleotides read TGTGCCATCAGTGAGAGGACAGGGTCCCTTCACAATGAGCAGTTCTTC.

The CDR3 loop is CASSKESTEVVCGYTF. The CDR3 DNA reads TGTGCCAGCAGCAAAGAATCAACTGAGGTGGTTTGTGGCTACACCTTC. The genes are TRBV21-1 and TRBJ1-2. TRBV21-1 is a pseudogene locus. The length of the CDR3 is 16 residues.

The chain has TRBV10-3 and TRBJ1-1; 7 bases agree with TRBD1. Germline CDR1 and CDR2: ENHRY and SYGVKD. Trimming took 5 bases from V and 1 from J; bases not matched to a gene: 4. The CDR3 totals 14 residues. CDR3 nucleotide sequence: TGTGCCATCAGTCCCAGGACAGGGAACACTGAAGCTTTCTTT. Encoded protein: CAISPRTGNTEAFF.

This chain joins TRBV24-1 and TRBJ2-5, with 9 bases aligning to TRBD1. V trimming: 9 bases; J trimming: 0 bases; junction bases outside the gene matches: 10. This CDR3 contains 16 residues. Germline-derived CDR1 and CDR2 are KGHDR and SFDVKD. The CDR3 coding sequence is TGTGCCACCGCCGGAACCCGGACAGGGGACCAAGAGACCCAGTACTTC. This translates into CATAGTRTGDQETQYF.